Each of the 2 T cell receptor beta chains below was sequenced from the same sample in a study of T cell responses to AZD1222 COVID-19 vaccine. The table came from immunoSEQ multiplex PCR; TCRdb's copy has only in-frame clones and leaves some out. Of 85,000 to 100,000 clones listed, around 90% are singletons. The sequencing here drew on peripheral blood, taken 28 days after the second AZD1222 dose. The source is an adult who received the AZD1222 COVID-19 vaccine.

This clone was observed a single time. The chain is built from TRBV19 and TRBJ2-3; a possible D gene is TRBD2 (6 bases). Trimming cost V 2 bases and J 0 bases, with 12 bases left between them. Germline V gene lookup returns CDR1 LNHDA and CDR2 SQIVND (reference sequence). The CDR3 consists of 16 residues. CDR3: CASSIRRASSTDTQYF. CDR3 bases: TGTGCCAGTAGTATAAGGAGGGCCTCTAGCACAGATACGCAGTATTTT. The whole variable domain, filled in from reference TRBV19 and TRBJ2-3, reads DGGITQSPKYLFRKEGQNVTLSCEQNLNHDAMYWYRQDPGQGLRLIYYSQIVNDFQKGDIAEGYSVSREKKESFPLTVTSAQKNPTAFYLCASSIRRASSTDTQYFGPGTRLTVL.

The CDR3 DNA is TGTGCCAGCAGAGGGGAGTTGGAGACCCAGTACTTC. Its translation is CASRGELETQYF. The chain recombines TRBV6-5 with TRBJ2-5; the D call may be TRBD1 or TRBD2 (5 bases each). The CDR3 extends over 12 amino acids. In germline, CDR1 is MNHEY, CDR2 SVGAGI. V was clipped by 6 bases and J by 5 bases, with 10 bases between them.